This T cell receptor (beta chain) was found in a study of cytomegalovirus exposure and HLA in healthy donors. Concerning this clone: What it recognizes is unknown.

PCR amplification relied on 60 Vbeta primers (plus 13 Jbeta primers). Profiled with immunoSEQ multiplex PCR; TCRdb holds only in-frame clones, not every one. The sample has 190,000 or so clones; roughly three quarters are singletons. Study-wide points: Most TCR beta V segments were productive about 87% or about 30% of the time in an earlier analysis. Specificity of a few CMV-associated chains for CMV antigens was verified in vitro.

CDR1 SEHNR and CDR2 FQNEAQ come from the germline V gene (reference sequence). The CDR3 runs 15 residues. Trimming took 2 bases from V and 2 from J, leaving 12 bases between them. The source of this sequence is a male donor in good health and CMV-seropositive. V usage is TRBV7-9 and J usage is TRBJ2-5; a weak D match, TRBD2 (5 bases). Sequenced sample: PBMCs. The chain's CDR3 is CASSLSGGQQETQYF. Written as DNA, the CDR3 is TGTGCCAGCAGCTTAAGCGGTGGGCAGCAAGAGACCCAGTACTTC.